The 22 T cell receptor beta chains presented below share a single source sample, sequenced in a study of vaccination and CD4 T cells after COVID-19. Antigen specificity for these receptors is unknown. The treatment is: approximately nine-day PBMC culture with coronavirus spike peptide pools or control peptides (ViraFEST assay). The Oncomine TCR Beta short-read assay sequenced DNA from cultured CD4+ T cells. TCRdb reprocessed the PCR reads with MiXCR, giving one entry per CDR3 protein. The sample holds roughly 12,000 distinct CDR3 sequences, around 60% seen once. Sequenced input: CD4+ T cells from blood, cultured in vitro. These receptors all come from a human donor who had recovered from COVID-19.

The V and J genes are TRBV7-9 and TRBJ1-5, with 7 bases matching TRBD1. The V segment lost 1 base and the J segment 4 bases; nucleotides outside the gene matches: 4. The CDR3 has 15 amino acids. The germline CDR1 and CDR2 sequences are SEHNR and FQNEAQ (reference sequence). For the CDR3, the DNA is TGTGCCAGCAGCTTAGTAGGGACAGCAAATCAGCCCCAGCATTTT. This sequence encodes CASSLVGTANQPQHF.

This rearrangement joins TRBV6-4 to TRBJ2-3, with a tentative D call TRBD2 (5 bases). Trimming left V 4 bases short and J 2 bases short, with 10 bases between. Germline V CDR1 and CDR2: MRHNA, SNTAGT. The CDR3 is 14 amino acids. The CDR3 coding sequence is TGTGCCAGCAGTGGAGGCGGGCCCACAGATACGCAGTATTTT. Encoded protein: CASSGGGPTDTQYF.

The CDR3 nucleotides are TGCAGTGCTAGAGACCCCCTAACGGGAGTTGGCGATGAGCAGTTCTTC. Its protein product is CSARDPLTGVGDEQFF. The rearrangement links TRBV20-1 to TRBJ2-1, with D possibly being TRBD2 (6 bases). Germline-derived CDR1 and CDR2 are DFQATT and SNEGSKA (reference sequence). The CDR3 consists of 16 residues. V lost 0 bases to trimming and J lost 8 bases, with 20 bases between them.

V usage is TRBV7-2 and J usage is TRBJ1-2, with 8 bases aligning to TRBD1. Germline V gene lookup returns CDR1 SGHTA and CDR2 FQGNSA. The trim removed 5 bases at V and 6 bases at J, leaving 2 bases unmatched. This CDR3 has 12 residues. CDR3 loop: CASSRTGNGYTF. In nucleotides, the CDR3 is TGTGCCAGCAGCCGGACAGGGAATGGCTACACCTTC. Complete variable domain (other parts from reference TRBV7-2 and TRBJ1-2): GAGVSQSPSNKVTEKGKDVELRCDPISGHTALYWYRQSLGQGLEFLIYFQGNSAPDKSGLPSDRFSAERTGGSVSTLTIQRTQQEDSAVYLCASSRTGNGYTFGSGTRLTVV.

In the case of this clonotype: The junction shows a germline mismatch at one end, possibly a read error. The gene calls are TRBV6-1 and TRBJ1-2; 9 positions agree with TRBD1. The CDR3 extends over 13 amino acids. Germline V CDR1 and CDR2: MNHNS, SASEGT. The CDR3 region is CASSTGGSYDYTF. Written as DNA, the CDR3 is TGTGCCAGCAGTACAGGGGGCAGCTATGACTACACCTTC.

The chain joins TRBV3-1 to TRBJ2-1, with a tentative D call TRBD2 (5 bases). The CDR3 is 12 residues long. Germline V lookup: CDR1 LGHDT, CDR2 YNNKEL (reference sequence). Trimming removed 4 bases at V and 7 bases at J, with 8 bases between. CDR3 nucleotides: TGTGCCAGCAGCCCGGGGTGGAATGAGCAGTTCTTC. This gives the protein CASSPGWNEQFF.

This sequence joins TRBV15 and TRBJ1-2; D gene uncertain. Germline CDR1 and CDR2: LNHNV and YYDKDF (reference sequence). The CDR3 is 14 residues long. V was clipped by 1 base and J by 4 bases, with 10 bases between them. CDR3 DNA sequence: TGTGCCACCAGCAGAGTTCGCCCAGCCTATGGCTACACCTTC. Translating gives CATSRVRPAYGYTF.

This chain joins TRBV20-1 and TRBJ2-6; 10 nucleotides line up with TRBD2. The CDR3 is 17 amino acids. V shed 3 bases, J shed 1 base, and the junction held 6 bases outside the gene matches. Germline V gene lookup returns CDR1 DFQATT and CDR2 SNEGSKA (reference sequence). The CDR3 region is CSASIGTSASGANVLTF. The CDR3 DNA reads TGCAGTGCTAGCATAGGGACTAGCGCGTCTGGGGCCAACGTCCTGACTTTC.

CDR3 loop: CAISESGTSGRTGETQYF. In DNA form, the CDR3 reads TGTGCCATCAGTGAGTCGGGGACTAGCGGGAGAACCGGGGAGACCCAGTACTTC. V and J are TRBV10-3 and TRBJ2-5, with TRBD2 identical over 14 bases. CDR3 length: 18 amino acids. With V trimmed by 0 bases and J by 5 bases, 8 bases remained unmatched. The germline CDR1 and CDR2 sequences are ENHRY and SYGVKD.

Only a few counts were recorded for this clonotype. This chain links TRBV20-1 with TRBJ1-5; a weak D match, TRBD1 (5 bases). CDR3 size: 17 residues. The germline gives CDR1 DFQATT, CDR2 SNEGSKA (reference sequence). Trimming removed 0 bases from V and 6 bases from J, with 21 bases in between. CDR3 DNA: TGCAGTGCTAGAGACCCCTTGGAGGGGCCAGTAGGTCAGCCCCAGCATTTT. Translated: CSARDPLEGPVGQPQHF.

V is TRBV25-1 and J is TRBJ1-1; D is ambiguous. The CDR3 spans 14 residues. The V end was cut by 3 bases, the J end by 7 bases, with 15 bases between. CDR1 and CDR2 from the germline V gene are MGHDK and SYGVNS. This CDR3 reads CASSDRGRVNEAFF. The CDR3 DNA sequence: TGTGCCAGCAGTGACCGCGGACGGGTGAATGAAGCTTTCTTT.

This sequence joins TRBV20-1 and TRBJ1-5; no reliable D call. V lost 1 base to trimming and J lost 4 bases, with 17 bases between them. The CDR3 loop spans 16 amino acids. CDR1 is DFQATT and CDR2 is SNEGSKA in the germline V gene (reference sequence). The CDR3 protein is CSARVAGSMGNQPQHF. CDR3 DNA sequence: TGCAGTGCTAGAGTGGCAGGCAGCATGGGTAATCAGCCCCAGCATTTT.

This chain joins TRBV6-4 and TRBJ2-1, with D tentatively TRBD2 (6 bases). This CDR3 is built from 15 residues. Germline CDR1 reads MRHNA; CDR2 reads SNTAGT. Trimming stripped 5 bases from V and 0 bases from J, with 11 bases between. CDR3 DNA sequence: TGTGCCAGCAGTAAAGACGGGAGCTCCTACAATGAGCAGTTCTTC. Protein: CASSKDGSSYNEQFF.

The chain recombines TRBV20-1 with TRBJ2-1; no definite D call. Trimming left V 7 bases short and J 3 bases short, with 19 bases between. CDR3 length equals 15 residues. Per germline, CDR1 DFQATT and CDR2 SNEGSKA (reference sequence). Here the CDR3 DNA reads TGCAGTGGGGCCCGTAGGGCCGTCGGCTACAATGAGCAGTTCTTC. As protein: CSGARRAVGYNEQFF.

This chain links TRBV20-1 with TRBJ1-5; possible D gene TRBD1, 6 bases. CDR1 and CDR2 (germline): DFQATT, SNEGSKA (reference sequence). CDR3 length: 17 amino acids. Between the trimmed V and J ends, which lost 7 bases and 3 bases, there was a span of 25 bases. The CDR3: CSVPFRGGGDINQPQHF. The CDR3, as DNA: TGCAGTGTCCCCTTCCGGGGGGGGGGCGATATCAATCAGCCCCAGCATTTT.

The rearrangement joins TRBV28 to TRBJ2-2; TRBD2 is a possible D gene (5 bases). The CDR3 consists of 17 residues. Germline CDR1 and CDR2: MDHEN and SYDVKM. V lost 3 bases to trimming and J lost 5 bases, with 19 bases between them. CDR3 loop: CASSFRRWTLLTGELFF. The CDR3 DNA reads as TGTGCCAGCAGTTTTAGGAGGTGGACCCTCCTTACCGGGGAGCTGTTTTTT. The entire variable domain, with the rest obtained from reference TRBV28 and TRBJ2-2, is as follows: DVKVTQSSRYLVKRTGEKVFLECVQDMDHENMFWYRQDPGLGLRLIYFSYDVKMKEKGDIPEGYSVSREKKERFSLILESASTNQTSMYLCASSFRRWTLLTGELFFGEGSRLTVL.

The chain recombines TRBV6-1 with TRBJ1-6; D unclear. The CDR3 contains 19 residues. V was pared by 5 bases and J by 0 bases, with 20 bases between. Germline CDR1 is MNHNS and CDR2 is SASEGT. The CDR3 is CASSPEKKIKSSYNSPLHF. CDR3 in DNA: TGTGCCAGCAGTCCCGAAAAGAAGATAAAAAGCTCCTATAATTCACCCCTCCACTTT.

This clonotype appeared a few times. This rearrangement joins TRBV20-1 to TRBJ1-5, with D unclear. V was clipped by 4 bases and J by 1 base, with 17 bases between them. Per the germline V gene, CDR1 is DFQATT and CDR2 is SNEGSKA (reference sequence). The CDR3 is 16 residues long. In DNA, the CDR3 is TGCAGTGCTACACCCGACTGGGTTCTGAGCAATCAGCCCCAGCATTTT. It yields the protein CSATPDWVLSNQPQHF.

The chain links TRBV7-9 to TRBJ2-3, with no clear D. Germline V gives CDR1 SEHNR, CDR2 FQNEAQ (reference sequence). The CDR3 contains 13 residues. V was shortened by 5 bases and J by 7 bases, with 13 bases between the two germline ends. The CDR3 DNA reads as TGTGCCAGCAGCCTACAAGAAATCAATACGCAGTATTTT. Its protein is CASSLQEINTQYF.

In its sample, this clonotype was seen a few times. The chain has TRBV11-2 and TRBJ2-1; possibly TRBD1 or TRBD2 for D (5 bases each). The V gene's germline CDR1 is SGHAT and CDR2 FQNNGV. Trimming shortened V by 2 bases and J by 9 bases, and 17 bases separated the two germline ends. The CDR3 is made up of 15 amino acids. The CDR3 bases are TGTGCCAGCAGCTTATCATTTCAGGGAGTGAGTGAGCAGTTCTTC. Protein sequence: CASSLSFQGVSEQFF.

This clonotype was found a few times. The genes are TRBV20-1 and TRBJ1-5; D is undetermined. The length of the CDR3 is 12 residues. Trimming took off 3 bases at V and 1 base at J, with 4 bases between the two ends. CDR1 and CDR2 from the germline V gene are DFQATT and SNEGSKA (reference sequence). The CDR3 reads CSARASNQPQHF. CDR3 coding DNA: TGCAGTGCTAGGGCAAGCAATCAGCCCCAGCATTTT.

V is TRBV28 and J is TRBJ1-6; D is perhaps TRBD1 (5 bases). V was clipped by 5 bases and J by 10 bases, with 12 bases between them. The CDR3 contains 13 residues. CDR1 MDHEN and CDR2 SYDVKM come from the germline V gene. The CDR3 region has the DNA TGTGCCAGCAGTCTAAGGGGTAGCTCACCCCTCCACTTT. It is translated as CASSLRGSSPLHF.